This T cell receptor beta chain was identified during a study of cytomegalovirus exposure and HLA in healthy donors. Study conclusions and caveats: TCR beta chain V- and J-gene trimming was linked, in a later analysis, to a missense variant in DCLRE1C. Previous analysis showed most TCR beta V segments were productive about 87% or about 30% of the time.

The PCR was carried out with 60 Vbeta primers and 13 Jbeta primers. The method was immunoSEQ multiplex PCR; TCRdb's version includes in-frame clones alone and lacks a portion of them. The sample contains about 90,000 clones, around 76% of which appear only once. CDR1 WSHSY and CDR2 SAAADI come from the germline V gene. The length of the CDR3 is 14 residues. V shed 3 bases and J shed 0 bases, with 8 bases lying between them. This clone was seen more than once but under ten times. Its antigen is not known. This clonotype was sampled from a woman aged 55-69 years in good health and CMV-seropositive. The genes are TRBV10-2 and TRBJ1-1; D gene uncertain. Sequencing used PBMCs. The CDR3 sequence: CASSDASLNTEAFF. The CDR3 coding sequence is TGCGCCAGCAGTGATGCGAGTTTGAACACTGAAGCTTTCTTT.